Below are 28 T cell receptor beta chains sequenced from a single sample in a study of T cell repertoires in cytomegalovirus infection. The antigens for these receptors are not known. MiXCR, run by TCRdb on the reads, gives a single entry per CDR3 protein. Here the sample spans around 900,000 distinct CDR3 sequences, around a third being singletons. Here the sequenced sample was cultured CD8+ T cells from PBMCs, taken from culture after CMV antigen stimulation. These receptors were obtained from a human donor in good health (CMV status not recorded). Some clones in this sample may be carry-over from other donors' samples.

The J gene is TRBJ2-7, the V gene TRBV27; weak D call: TRBD1 (6 bases). Germline V gives CDR1 MNHEY, CDR2 SMNVEV (reference sequence). V was shortened by 8 bases and J by 3 bases, with 14 bases between the two germline ends. CDR3 length: 13 amino acids. The chain's CDR3 is CASRALQGYEQYF. The CDR3 DNA follows: TGTGCCAGCCGCGCCTTACAGGGCTACGAGCAGTACTTC.

This rearrangement joins TRBV6-5 to TRBJ1-2, with a possible D match to TRBD1 (5 bases). In germline, CDR1 is MNHEY, CDR2 SVGAGI. There are 16 residues in the CDR3. V was pared by 3 bases and J by 4 bases, with 18 bases between. CDR3 bases: TGTGCCAGCAGTTATGAGGCGTCAGGGAGGATCTATGGCTACACCTTC. Amino acids: CASSYEASGRIYGYTF.

The chain employs TRBV12-3 or TRBV12-4 and TRBJ1-1; possibly TRBD1 for D (5 bases). V lost 3 bases and J 1 base, leaving 18 bases between the germline ends. CDR3 length equals 17 residues. The CDR3 is CASSFGAVRVRNTEAFF. The CDR3 DNA reads TGTGCCAGCAGTTTTGGGGCGGTAAGGGTAAGGAACACTGAAGCTTTCTTT.

This clonotype was detected only a few times. The chain joins TRBV10-2 to TRBJ2-5, with TRBD2 identical over 10 bases. Germline loops: CDR1 WSHSY, CDR2 SAAADI. The CDR3 runs to 13 residues. Trimming at V came to 9 bases and at J to 1 base, leaving 2 bases not matched to a gene. The CDR3 is CASSGGLQETQYF. In DNA form, the CDR3 reads TGCGCCAGTAGCGGGGGGCTCCAAGAGACCCAGTACTTC.

This clonotype was detected many times. This chain uses TRBV7-8 with TRBJ2-3, with TRBD2 identical over 10 bases. Germline values: CDR1 SGHVS, CDR2 FQNEAQ. V lost 2 bases, J lost 1 base, and 3 bases stayed unmatched. CDR3 size: 16 residues. The CDR3 reads CASSLRGTSGTDTQYF. In nucleotides, the CDR3 is TGTGCCAGCAGCTTAAGAGGGACTAGCGGCACAGATACGCAGTATTTT.

This clonotype was counted between two and nine times. The chain links TRBV12-3 or TRBV12-4 to TRBJ1-6; no definite D call. The CDR3 has 14 residues. Deletions cut 8 bases from V and 6 bases from J, with 14 bases between. CDR3 DNA: TGTGCCAGCTGGGGTAGTATGCTTAATTCACCCCTCCACTTT. Translating gives CASWGSMLNSPLHF.

This clonotype was seen at least ten times. The rearrangement uses TRBV6-1 and TRBJ2-3; the D is unclear. The V gene lost 6 bases and the J gene lost 2 bases, with 21 bases spanning the gap. Germline V gene lookup returns CDR1 MNHNS and CDR2 SASEGT. The CDR3 is 17 residues long. The CDR3 DNA is TGTGCCAGCAGGCCCGCTTGGATTAGCAAAGTCACAGATACGCAGTATTTT. Residues: CASRPAWISKVTDTQYF.

The chain couples TRBV4-2 to TRBJ1-5; 9 positions match TRBD1. Germline V gene data show CDR1 as LGHNA and CDR2 as YNFKEQ. This CDR3 has 17 amino acids. Germline trimming cut 0 bases from V and 4 bases from J; bases unmatched to any gene: 7. As DNA, the CDR3 is TGTGCCAGCAGCCAAGAACTACAGGGGGCGCGTAATCAGCCCCAGCATTTT. This sequence encodes CASSQELQGARNQPQHF.

The chain recombines TRBV5-5 with TRBJ2-1; maybe TRBD2 (7 bases). Trimming shortened V by 6 bases and J by 8 bases, and 18 bases separated the two germline ends. This CDR3 has 14 residues. Looked up from germline, CDR1 is SGHKS and CDR2 is YYEKEE (reference sequence). For the CDR3, the DNA is TGTGCCAGCACCCGAGGGGGGGGGGGCGATGAGCAGTTCTTC. Its protein product is CASTRGGGGDEQFF.

This chain uses TRBV7-2 with TRBJ2-7; 12 positions agree with TRBD1. The CDR3 length is 18 residues. Trimming at V came to 4 bases and at J to 3 bases, leaving 13 bases not matched to a gene. The germline gives CDR1 SGHTA, CDR2 FQGNSA. The CDR3 here is CASSYRDRGPEGNYEQYF. CDR3 nucleotides: TGTGCCAGCAGCTACCGGGACAGGGGGCCCGAGGGTAACTACGAGCAGTACTTC.

This clonotype came up many times. The V gene is TRBV7-8, the J gene TRBJ1-5, with 7 bases aligning to TRBD1. CDR3 length: 19 amino acids. Unmatched junction bases numbered 12, after V lost 1 base and J lost 0 bases. The germline CDR1 and CDR2 sequences are SGHVS and FQNEAQ. CDR3 in amino acids: CASSLGPGQYSNSNQPQHF. In DNA form, the CDR3 reads TGTGCCAGCAGCTTAGGACCGGGACAGTATTCCAATAGCAATCAGCCCCAGCATTTT.

The rearrangement uses TRBV4-1 and TRBJ2-3, with TRBD2 as a possible D gene (5 bases). Germline-derived CDR1 and CDR2 are MGHRA and YSYEKL. There are 14 residues in the CDR3. With 0 bases removed from V and 4 bases from J, the gap between germline ends came to 8 bases. The CDR3 loop is CASSQEPGSDTQYF. CDR3 nucleotides: TGCGCCAGCAGCCAAGAGCCGGGGTCAGATACGCAGTATTTT.

The table lists this clonotype with a few counts. The genes are TRBV27 and TRBJ1-2; D perhaps matches TRBD1 (6 bases). This CDR3 comprises 13 residues. Germline assignment: CDR1 MNHEY and CDR2 SMNVEV (reference sequence). V lost 2 bases, J lost 8 bases, and 12 bases lay in between. In DNA form, the CDR3 reads TGTGCCAGCAGTTTAACAGGGCGTAAAGGCTACACCTTC. Translation: CASSLTGRKGYTF.

This clonotype has at least ten counts. Written as DNA, the CDR3 is TGTGCCAGCAGCTTCTTAAGACAGGGGGCATTCTCTGCAACTAATGAAAAACTGTTTTTT. This sequence encodes CASSFLRQGAFSATNEKLFF. The chain couples TRBV7-9 to TRBJ1-4; 10 nucleotides line up with TRBD1. The CDR3 is made up of 20 amino acids. Looked up from germline, CDR1 is SEHNR and CDR2 is FQNEAQ (reference sequence). With 3 bases clipped from V and 0 bases from J, the junction kept 13 bases outside the gene matches.

This clonotype was counted only a few times. The rearrangement links TRBV6-6 to TRBJ2-7; D is ambiguous. The CDR3 length is 14 residues. V lost 2 bases and J lost 2, with 10 bases in between. Germline V CDR1 and CDR2: MNHNY, SVGAGI (reference sequence). CDR3 bases: TGTGCCAGCAGTTACAGCCCCTCCGCCTACGAGCAGTACGTC. Its translation: CASSYSPSAYEQYV.

V gene TRBV28 combines with J gene TRBJ2-5; 10 nucleotides agree with TRBD1. V dropped 6 bases and J dropped 4; count of bases not matched to a gene: 8. Germline V gene lookup returns CDR1 MDHEN and CDR2 SYDVKM. The CDR3 runs 15 residues. The CDR3 nucleotides read TGTGCCAGCAGCAAGGGACAGGGGCGTGGAGAGACCCAGTACTTC. Protein product: CASSKGQGRGETQYF.

This clonotype was seen repeatedly, ten times or more. Here the CDR3 reads CASRSRGNTEAFF. The CDR3 DNA is TGTGCCAGCAGGTCGAGGGGGAACACTGAAGCTTTCTTT. The chain links TRBV7-2 to TRBJ1-1, with D possibly matching TRBD1 (5 bases). Germline lookup yields CDR1 SGHTA and CDR2 FQGNSA. The V end lost 6 bases, the J end lost 1 base, and 9 bases lay between the germline ends. This CDR3 has 13 residues.

The rearrangement links TRBV6-6 to TRBJ1-5; 9 positions match TRBD1. The CDR3 sequence is 17 residues long. The ends lost 1 base at V and 0 bases at J; junction bases unmatched: 4. Germline CDR1 MNHNY, CDR2 SVGAGI (reference sequence). The CDR3 here is CASSYLQGAPSNQPQHF. The CDR3, as DNA: TGTGCCAGCAGTTACTTACAGGGGGCCCCTAGCAATCAGCCCCAGCATTTT.

The gene calls are TRBV20-1 and TRBJ2-7, with D unclear. Germline V CDR1 and CDR2: DFQATT, SNEGSKA (reference sequence). The CDR3 length is 13 residues. The V end was cut by 2 bases, the J end by 6 bases, with 14 bases between. The CDR3 bases are TGCAGTGCTAGAACGGTCAGCCATAGCGAGCAGTACTTC. Amino acid sequence: CSARTVSHSEQYF.

This clonotype was seen at least ten times. This chain links TRBV7-2 with TRBJ2-7; 11 bases agree with TRBD1. Germline V gene sequence: CDR1 SGHTA, CDR2 FQGNSA. The CDR3 spans 15 residues. V shed 3 bases and J 4 bases; nucleotides not matched to a gene: 5. CDR3 amino acids: CASSFPGQGVYEQYF. In nucleotides, the CDR3 is TGTGCCAGCAGCTTTCCGGGACAGGGGGTTTACGAGCAGTACTTC.

This clonotype has just a few counts. V usage is TRBV12-3 or TRBV12-4 and J usage is TRBJ2-1, with D possibly being TRBD2 (5 bases). The CDR3 totals 16 residues. The V and J ends lost 5 bases and 6 bases respectively, with 20 bases between them. CDR3 in amino acids: CASSAPPPGRPNEQFF. In DNA, the CDR3 is TGTGCCAGCAGTGCCCCCCCCCCGGGAAGGCCCAATGAGCAGTTCTTC.

This chain joins TRBV10-3 and TRBJ2-3, with D possibly being TRBD2 (6 bases). Deletions cut 1 base from V and 2 bases from J, with 13 bases between. The germline gives CDR1 ENHRY, CDR2 SYGVKD. The CDR3 is made up of 16 amino acids. DNA of the CDR3: TGTGCCATCAGTGAGTTAGGCGGGGCGATCACAGATACGCAGTATTTT. Its protein product is CAISELGGAITDTQYF.

This rearrangement joins TRBV7-3 to TRBJ2-1; D is uncertain. V dropped 2 bases and J dropped 6 bases, with 14 bases sitting between them. Germline V CDR1 and CDR2: SGHTA, FQGTGA. The CDR3 length is 15 residues. This chain's CDR3 is CASSLEGSSGNEQFF. Written as DNA, the CDR3 is TGTGCCAGCAGCTTAGAAGGTTCTTCGGGCAATGAGCAGTTCTTC.

This clonotype came up a few times. The J gene is TRBJ2-1, the V gene TRBV6-1; D could derive from TRBD1 or TRBD2 (6 bases each). V lost 5 bases to trimming and J lost 0 bases, with 17 bases between them. CDR1 and CDR2 (germline): MNHNS, SASEGT. The CDR3 consists of 17 residues. CDR3 amino acids: CASSPLRGVSSYNEQFF. CDR3 in DNA: TGTGCCAGCAGTCCTCTAAGGGGGGTGTCCTCCTACAATGAGCAGTTCTTC.

This clonotype was counted at least ten times. This chain joins TRBV7-2 and TRBJ1-1; D is ambiguous. Trimming cost V 5 bases and J 6 bases, with 13 bases left between them. Germline V lookup: CDR1 SGHTA, CDR2 FQGNSA. There are 13 residues in the CDR3. The CDR3 DNA follows: TGTGCCAGCAGCATAGGAGGGAGGGCTGAAGCTTTCTTT. Its protein product is CASSIGGRAEAFF. The full variable domain, its missing parts supplied by reference TRBV7-2 and TRBJ1-1, is GAGVSQSPSNKVTEKGKDVELRCDPISGHTALYWYRQSLGQGLEFLIYFQGNSAPDKSGLPSDRFSAERTGGSVSTLTIQRTQQEDSAVYLCASSIGGRAEAFFGQGTRLTVV.

In its sample, this clonotype was seen a few times. J is TRBJ2-5 and V is TRBV7-9, with TRBD1 matching over 8 bases. Germline V gene data show CDR1 as SEHNR and CDR2 as FQNEAQ (reference sequence). The V segment lost 5 bases and the J segment 2 bases; nucleotides outside the gene matches: 16. The CDR3 has 18 amino acids. Here the CDR3 DNA reads TGTGCCAGCAGCCCTCCTTACGGGGCAGGGGGCAAGCAAGAGACCCAGTACTTC. Amino acids: CASSPPYGAGGKQETQYF.

This clonotype has a count of ten or more. The genes are TRBV7-9 and TRBJ1-5, with 8 bases aligning to TRBD1. CDR3 length: 19 amino acids. Trimming cost V 6 bases and J 0 bases; bases outside gene matches: 16. In germline, CDR1 is SEHNR, CDR2 FQNEAQ (reference sequence). In nucleotides, the CDR3 is TGTGCCAGCAGTGGAAGAGGTGACAGGGGACGCTATAGCAATCAGCCCCAGCATTTT. It codes for CASSGRGDRGRYSNQPQHF.

This clonotype came up a few times. The chain joins TRBV5-4 to TRBJ1-2; D is perhaps TRBD1 (5 bases). The V end was cut by 10 bases, the J end by 5 bases, with 12 bases between. From germline, CDR1 is SGHNT and CDR2 YYREEE (reference sequence). This CDR3 has 11 residues. The CDR3 nucleotides read TGTGCCGGACGGGGCAGTTATGGCTACACCTTC. Translating it yields CAGRGSYGYTF.